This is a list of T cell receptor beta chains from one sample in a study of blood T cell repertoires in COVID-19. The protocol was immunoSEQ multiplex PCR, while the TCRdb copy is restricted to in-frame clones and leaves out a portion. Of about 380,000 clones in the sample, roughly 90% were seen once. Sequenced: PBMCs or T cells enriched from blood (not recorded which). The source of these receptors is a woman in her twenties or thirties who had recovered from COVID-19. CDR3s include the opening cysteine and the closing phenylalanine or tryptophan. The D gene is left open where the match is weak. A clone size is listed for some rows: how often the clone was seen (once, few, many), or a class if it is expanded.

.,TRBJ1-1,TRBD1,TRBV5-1,CASSSGTGRNTEAFF,TGCGCCAGCAGCTCTGGGACAGGGCGTAACACTGAAGCTTTCTTT
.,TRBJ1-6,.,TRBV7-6,CASSLAGGAYNSPLHF,TGTGCCAGCAGCTTAGCAGGGGGTGCCTATAATTCACCCCTCCACTTT
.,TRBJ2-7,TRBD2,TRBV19,CASSSGLAGGYEQYF,TGTGCCAGTAGTTCCGGACTAGCGGGGGGCTACGAGCAGTACTTC
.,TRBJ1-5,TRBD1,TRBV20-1,CSASDRGLNQPQHF,TGCAGTGCTAGTGACAGGGGGCTTAATCAGCCCCAGCATTTT
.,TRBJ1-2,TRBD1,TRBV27,CASSSLRDRVTYGYTF,TGTGCCAGCAGTTCCCTCCGGGACAGGGTGACCTATGGCTACACCTTC
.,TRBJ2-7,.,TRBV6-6,CASYSRGSSYEQYF,TGTGCCAGCTATTCCCGAGGTAGCTCCTACGAGCAGTACTTC
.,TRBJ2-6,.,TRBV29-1,CSVTGNRANVLTF,TGCAGCGTTACAGGGAACCGGGCCAACGTCCTGACTTTC
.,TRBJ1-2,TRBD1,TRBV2,CASSRTGGDYGYTF,TGTGCCAGCAGTCGGACAGGGGGGGACTATGGCTACACCTTC
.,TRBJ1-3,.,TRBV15,CATSRTGTRRNTIYF,TGTGCCACCAGCAGGACCGGGACACGGAGAAACACCATATATTTT
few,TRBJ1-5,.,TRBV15,CATSGRGSNQPQHF,TGTGCCACCAGCGGGCGGGGTAGCAATCAGCCCCAGCATTTT
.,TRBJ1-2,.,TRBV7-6,CASSQRGGNGYTF,TGTGCCAGCAGCCAAAGGGGGGGTAATGGCTACACCTTC
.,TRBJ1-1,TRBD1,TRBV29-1,CSAGGTGGLLNTEAFF,TGCAGCGCCGGAGGGACAGGTGGGTTGCTGAACACTGAAGCTTTCTTT
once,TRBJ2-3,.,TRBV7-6,CASSPQGTASRDTQYF,TGTGCCAGCAGCCCTCAGGGAACGGCCAGCAGGGATACGCAGTATTTT
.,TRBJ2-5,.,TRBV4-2,CASSQGSSGKETQYF,TGTGCCAGCAGCCAAGGATCCAGCGGTAAAGAGACCCAGTACTTC
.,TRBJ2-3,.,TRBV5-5,CASSLVLQTTVDTQYF,TGTGCCAGCAGCTTGGTCCTTCAGACAACCGTAGATACGCAGTATTTT
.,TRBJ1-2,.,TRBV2,CASSERAGVGYTF,TGTGCCAGCAGTGAACGGGCAGGGGTTGGCTACACCTTC
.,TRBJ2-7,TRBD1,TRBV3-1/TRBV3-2,CASSQIGTGVHEQYF,TGTGCCAGCAGCCAAATCGGGACAGGGGTCCACGAGCAGTACTTC
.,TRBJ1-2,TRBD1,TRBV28,CASGPTGVAYGYTF,TGTGCCAGCGGGCCGACAGGGGTTGCCTATGGCTACACCTTC
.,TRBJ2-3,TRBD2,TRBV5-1,CASSFWGGGTDTQYF,TGCGCCAGCAGCTTTTGGGGGGGTGGAACAGATACGCAGTATTTT
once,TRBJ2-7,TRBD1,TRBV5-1,CASSKIQGIVYEQYF,TGCGCCAGCAGCAAGATACAGGGGATTGTCTACGAGCAGTACTTC
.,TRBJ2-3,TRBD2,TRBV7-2,CASSKRTSGYTDTQYF,TGTGCCAGCAGCAAAAGGACTAGCGGGTATACAGATACGCAGTATTTT
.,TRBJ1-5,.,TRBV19,CASNDRTYSNQSQHF,TGTGCCAGTAATGACAGAACCTATAGCAATCAGTCCCAGCATTTT
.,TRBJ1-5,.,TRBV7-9,CASSRGIEEDQPQHF,TGTGCCAGCAGTCGCGGAATAGAGGAAGATCAGCCCCAGCATTTT
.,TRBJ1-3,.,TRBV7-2,CASSPGPGGGNTIYF,TGTGCCAGCAGCCCGGGCCCCGGGGGAGGAAACACCATATATTTT
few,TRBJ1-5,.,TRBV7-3,CASSSRPPIDRPWSNQPQHF,TGTGCCAGCAGCTCTCGACCCCCAATAGACAGGCCCTGGAGCAATCAGCCCCAGCATTTT
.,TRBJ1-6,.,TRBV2,CASSEGRVRSPLHF,TGTGCCAGCAGTGAGGGGAGGGTGAGGTCACCCCTCCACTTT
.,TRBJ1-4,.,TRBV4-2,CASSRSSSGVNNEKLFF,TGTGCCAGCAGCCGAAGCTCGTCCGGAGTGAATAATGAAAAACTGTTTTTT
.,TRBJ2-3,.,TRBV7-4,CASRAPRVADTTDTQYF,TGTGCCAGCAGGGCCCCTCGGGTGGCGGATACCACAGATACGCAGTATTTT
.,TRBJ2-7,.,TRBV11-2,CASSLDFSDLYEQYF,TGTGCCAGCAGCTTAGATTTTTCAGATCTCTACGAGCAGTACTTC
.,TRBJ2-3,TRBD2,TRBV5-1,CASSTRLAGVQDTQYF,TGCGCCAGCAGCACCCGCCTAGCGGGGGTTCAAGATACGCAGTATTTT
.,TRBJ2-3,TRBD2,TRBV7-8,CASSTDGTRGWVDTQYF,TGTGCCAGCAGCACCGACGGGACTAGGGGGTGGGTAGATACGCAGTATTTT
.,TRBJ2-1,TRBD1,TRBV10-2,CASSEEGTGYNEQFF,TGCGCCAGCAGTGAGGAGGGGACAGGGTACAATGAGCAGTTCTTC
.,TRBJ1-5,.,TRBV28,CASSSVEPYQPQHF,TGTGCCAGCAGTTCCGTAGAACCATATCAGCCCCAGCATTTT
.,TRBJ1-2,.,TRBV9,CASSGGPGSINYGYTF,TGTGCCAGCAGTGGGGGCCCGGGTAGTATTAACTATGGCTACACCTTC
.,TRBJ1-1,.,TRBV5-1,CASSLVRGEEAFF,TGCGCCAGCAGCTTGGTACGGGGGGAAGAAGCTTTCTTT
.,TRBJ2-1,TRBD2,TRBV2,CASSEGGLANNEQFF,TGTGCCAGCAGTGAAGGAGGACTAGCAAACAATGAGCAGTTCTTC
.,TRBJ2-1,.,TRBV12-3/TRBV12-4,CASSFQVGGEQFF,TGTGCCAGCAGTTTCCAGGTGGGGGGAGAGCAGTTCTTC
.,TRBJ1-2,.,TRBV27,CASSLSPAPGAVLGYTF,TGTGCCAGCAGTTTATCCCCCGCCCCAGGGGCTGTACTGGGCTACACCTTC
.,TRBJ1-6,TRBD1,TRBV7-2,CASSLAGTDPLPLHF,TGTGCCAGCAGCTTAGCAGGGACAGATCCTTTACCCCTCCACTTT
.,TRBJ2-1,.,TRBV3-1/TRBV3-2,CASSLSSSSYNEQFF,TGTGCCAGCAGCCTAAGCTCGAGCTCCTACAATGAGCAGTTCTTC
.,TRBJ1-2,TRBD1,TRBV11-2,CASSPWGDRDEDGYTF,TGTGCCAGCAGCCCATGGGGAGACAGGGATGAAGATGGCTACACCTTC
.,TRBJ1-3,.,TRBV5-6,CASSLFGGSGNTIYF,TGTGCCAGCAGCTTATTCGGGGGGTCTGGAAACACCATATATTTT
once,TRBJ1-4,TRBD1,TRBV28,CASSLRQGVGEKLFF,TGTGCCAGCAGTTTGAGACAGGGTGTAGGCGAAAAACTGTTTTTT
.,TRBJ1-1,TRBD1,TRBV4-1,CASSPPGQGISEAFF,TGCGCCAGCAGCCCGCCGGGACAGGGGATTTCTGAAGCTTTCTTT
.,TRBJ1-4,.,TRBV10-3,CAISPVGGASEKLFF,TGTGCCATCAGTCCAGTGGGGGGGGCTTCTGAAAAACTGTTTTTT
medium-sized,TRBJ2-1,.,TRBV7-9,CASSLSASSDEQFF,TGTGCCAGCAGCTTATCTGCTAGCAGCGATGAGCAGTTCTTC
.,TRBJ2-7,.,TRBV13,CASSPRLPGSEQYF,TGTGCCAGCAGCCCACGGCTCCCAGGCAGCGAGCAGTACTTC
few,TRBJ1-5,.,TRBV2,CASSENQGGYQPQHF,TGTGCCAGCAGTGAAAATCAAGGAGGCTATCAGCCCCAGCATTTT
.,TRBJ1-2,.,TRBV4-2,CASSQDGQGTYGYTF,TGTGCCAGCAGCCAAGATGGTCAGGGGACCTATGGCTACACCTTC
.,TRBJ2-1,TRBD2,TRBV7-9,CASSSAGGPYNEQFF,TGTGCCAGCAGCTCCGCGGGGGGTCCATACAATGAGCAGTTCTTC
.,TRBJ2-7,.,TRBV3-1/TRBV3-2,CASSGGTVYEQYF,TGTGCCAGCAGCGGAGGGACCGTCTACGAGCAGTACTTC
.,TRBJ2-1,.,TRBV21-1,CASSKWVGQGTSHEQFF,.
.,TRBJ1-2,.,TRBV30,CAWDRDYGYTF,TGTGCCTGGGACAGAGACTATGGCTACACCTTC
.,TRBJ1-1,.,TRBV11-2,CASSKTGGWTEAFF,TGTGCCAGCAGCAAGACAGGCGGGTGGACTGAAGCTTTCTTT
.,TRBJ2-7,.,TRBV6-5,CASSYGGETLYEQYF,TGTGCCAGCAGTTACGGCGGGGAGACTCTCTACGAGCAGTACTTC